The 7 T cell receptor beta chains below all came from one sample that was sequenced in a study of T cell repertoires in cytomegalovirus infection. The antigens of these receptors remain unknown. TCRdb analysed the reads with MiXCR anew, one entry per CDR3 protein. Of 550,000 to 850,000 distinct CDR3 sequences in the sample, around 31% are singletons; the top ten hold around a sixth. Sequencing was performed on cultured PBMCs, taken from culture after CMV antigen stimulation. The receptors here all came from a human donor in good health (CMV status not recorded). Some clones in this sample may be carry-over from other donors' samples.

This clonotype was counted a few times. The gene calls are TRBV7-2 and TRBJ2-2, with a possible D match to TRBD1 (6 bases). Germline-derived CDR1 and CDR2 are SGHTA and FQGNSA. V lost 5 bases and J 4 bases, leaving 20 bases between the germline ends. The CDR3 loop spans 17 amino acids. CDR3 nucleotide sequence: TGTGCCAGCAGCCCCTTTCTGGGGGCGAGTTCCACCGGGGAGCTGTTTTTT. This encodes CASSPFLGASSTGELFF.

Ten or more counts support this clonotype. In DNA form, the CDR3 reads TGTGCCAGCAGTCCAGGGGACATGAACACTGAAGCTTTCTTT. Protein sequence: CASSPGDMNTEAFF. This chain links TRBV12-3 or TRBV12-4 with TRBJ1-1, with D maybe TRBD1 (6 bases). The CDR3 covers 14 residues. V was clipped by 5 bases and J by 0 bases, with 10 bases between them.

J is TRBJ2-5 and V is TRBV20-1; 12 nucleotides match TRBD2. J was trimmed by 5 bases and V by 5 bases; bases with no gene match: 6. CDR3 length equals 14 residues. Germline V lookup: CDR1 DFQATT, CDR2 SNEGSKA (reference sequence). CDR3 loop: CSASTSGGVETQYF. The CDR3 bases are TGCAGTGCTTCGACTAGCGGGGGTGTGGAGACCCAGTACTTC.

The genes are TRBV7-9 and TRBJ2-7; D is ambiguous. CDR1 SEHNR and CDR2 FQNEAQ come from the germline V gene (reference sequence). Trimming took 4 bases from V and 7 from J, leaving 8 bases between them. The CDR3 is made up of 11 amino acids. The CDR3 sequence is CASSSTAEQYF. Here the CDR3 DNA reads TGTGCCAGCAGCTCTACAGCGGAGCAGTACTTC.

The chain joins TRBV7-9 to TRBJ2-7, with D perhaps assigned TRBD1 or TRBD2 (5 bases each). The germline gives CDR1 SEHNR, CDR2 FQNEAQ (reference sequence). V was trimmed by 5 bases and J by 1 base, leaving 12 bases between them. CDR3 length: 14 amino acids. The CDR3 reads CASSPVGDSYEQYF. The CDR3 DNA reads TGTGCCAGCAGCCCCGTGGGGGATTCCTACGAGCAGTACTTC. The complete variable domain, with remaining parts taken from reference TRBV7-9 and TRBJ2-7, reads DTGVSQNPRHKITKRGQNVTFRCDPISEHNRLYWYRQTLGQGPEFLTYFQNEAQLEKSRLLSDRFSAERPKGSFSTLEIQRTEQGDSAMYLCASSPVGDSYEQYFGPGTRLTVT.

This clonotype appeared a few times. The chain links TRBV11-2 to TRBJ2-7, with 7 bases identical to TRBD2. Germline V gives CDR1 SGHAT, CDR2 FQNNGV. After removal of 5 bases from V and 3 bases from J, the junction contained 7 bases not matched to a gene. CDR3 length equals 14 residues. The CDR3 nucleotides are TGTGCCAGCAGCCTGAGCGGGACGGGCTACGAGCAGTACTTC. Its translation is CASSLSGTGYEQYF.

This clonotype was seen a few times. CDR3 sequence (DNA): TGTGCCAGCAGCTTAGTAACCGGAACCGAAGAGACCCAGTACTTC. Translating it yields CASSLVTGTEETQYF. The V and J genes are TRBV7-2 and TRBJ2-5; D remains ambiguous. The CDR3 totals 15 residues. The V gene's germline CDR1 is SGHTA and CDR2 FQGNSA. The V and J ends lost 1 base and 3 bases respectively, with 12 bases between them.